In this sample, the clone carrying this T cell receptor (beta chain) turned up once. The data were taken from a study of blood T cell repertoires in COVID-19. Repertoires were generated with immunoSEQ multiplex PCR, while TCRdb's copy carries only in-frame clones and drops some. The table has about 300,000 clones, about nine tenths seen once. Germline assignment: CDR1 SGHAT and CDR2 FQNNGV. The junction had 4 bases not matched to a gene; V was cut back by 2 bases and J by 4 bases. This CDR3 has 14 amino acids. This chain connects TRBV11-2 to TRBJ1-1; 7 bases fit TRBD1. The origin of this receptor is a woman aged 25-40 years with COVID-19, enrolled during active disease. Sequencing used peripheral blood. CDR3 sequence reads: CASSLPGQSTEAFF. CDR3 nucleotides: TGTGCCAGCAGCTTACCGGGACAGAGCACTGAAGCTTTCTTT.